This entry lists 31 T cell receptor beta chains sequenced from one sample in a study of vaccination effects on CD4 cells after COVID-19. Their cognate antigens are unknown. Sequencing followed a ViraFEST assay step that expanded antigen-specific CD4+ T cells with viral peptide pools. Culturing for roughly 9 days preceded CD4+ T cell isolation. Having tested negative for nucleocapsid antibodies, the vaccine recipients showed no prior SARS-CoV-2 infection. TCRdb's copy holds only in-frame clones and misses some; the assay was immunoSEQ multiplex PCR. The table records 30,000 to 35,000 clones, around three quarters of them present only once. Sequencing was performed on CD4+ T cells from PBMCs cultured with HCoV-OC43 spike peptides, taken before COVID-19 vaccination. Subset here: HCoV-OC43 spike overlapping peptide pool stimulation. The receptors derive from a human donor who received a COVID-19 vaccine.

The chain combines TRBV30 with TRBJ1-3; 8 nucleotides align to TRBD1. J lost 4 bases, V lost 4 bases, and 12 bases had no gene match. This CDR3 has 16 residues. Germline V gene data show CDR1 as GTSNPN and CDR2 as SVGIG (reference sequence). As DNA, the CDR3 is TGTGCCTGGACCACGCGACAGGGGAAATTCGGAAACACCATATATTTT. Its translation is CAWTTRQGKFGNTIYF.

The chain recombines TRBV2 with TRBJ2-3, with 8 bases matching TRBD2. This CDR3 has 16 residues. Germline V gene sequence: CDR1 SNHLY, CDR2 FYNNEI. V was clipped by 4 bases and J by 2 bases; unmatched bases: 8. The CDR3 reads CASSANSGSTTDTQYF. As DNA, the CDR3 is TGTGCCAGCAGTGCCAACAGCGGGAGCACCACAGATACGCAGTATTTT.

This clone has only a few counts. The rearrangement links TRBV7-2 to TRBJ2-1; 7 nucleotides line up with TRBD1. Losses at the gene ends were 1 base for V and 4 bases for J; bases not matched to a gene: 4. The germline CDR1 and CDR2 sequences are SGHTA and FQGNSA. The CDR3 totals 15 residues. The CDR3 protein is CASSLGQGLYNEQFF. The CDR3 bases are TGTGCCAGCAGCTTAGGACAGGGCCTTTACAATGAGCAGTTCTTC. Complete variable domain (other parts from reference TRBV7-2 and TRBJ2-1): GAGVSQSPSNKVTEKGKDVELRCDPISGHTALYWYRQSLGQGLEFLIYFQGNSAPDKSGLPSDRFSAERTGGSVSTLTIQRTQQEDSAVYLCASSLGQGLYNEQFFGPGTRLTVL.

The rearrangement links TRBV19 to TRBJ2-2, with D possibly being TRBD1 or TRBD2 (5 bases each). Looked up from germline, CDR1 is LNHDA and CDR2 is SQIVND (reference sequence). Deletions cut 5 bases from V and 0 bases from J, with 10 bases between. There are 15 residues in the CDR3. For the CDR3, the DNA is TGTGCCAGTAGTCGGGGACGGTCGAACACCGGGGAGCTGTTTTTT. Protein product: CASSRGRSNTGELFF.

V and J are TRBV28 and TRBJ1-5; D is unresolved. V lost 6 bases, J lost 1 base, and 7 bases lay in between. The germline V gene encodes CDR1 MDHEN and CDR2 SYDVKM. The CDR3 totals 13 residues. In DNA form, the CDR3 reads TGTGCCAGCAGAACGAGCAGCAATCAGCCCCAGCATTTT. It specifies CASRTSSNQPQHF.

This clone was recorded once. The V and J genes are TRBV4-1 and TRBJ2-5; D could derive from TRBD1 or TRBD2 (6 bases each). The CDR3 runs to 16 residues. From germline, CDR1 is MGHRA and CDR2 YSYEKL. Trimming cost V 5 bases and J 0 bases, with 16 bases left between them. The CDR3 bases are TGCGCCAGCAGCAATTTCGGGGGCCCAAACCAAGAGACCCAGTACTTC. It is translated as CASSNFGGPNQETQYF.

The rearrangement links TRBV11-2 to TRBJ1-1; 9 bases match TRBD1. The CDR3 covers 14 residues. From germline, CDR1 is SGHAT and CDR2 FQNNGV. After removal of 4 bases from V and 4 bases from J, the junction contained 4 bases not matched to a gene. The CDR3 protein is CASSWGQGSTEAFF. The DNA for the CDR3 is TGTGCCAGCAGCTGGGGACAGGGCAGCACTGAAGCTTTCTTT.

The chain employs TRBV28 and TRBJ2-7; D might be TRBD1 (5 bases). CDR3 size: 12 residues. Trimming cost V 9 bases and J 2 bases, with 11 bases left between them. Looked up from germline, CDR1 is MDHEN and CDR2 is SYDVKM. CDR3 coding DNA: TGTGCCAGTCAGAAAGGGGCCTACGAGCAGTACTTC. It codes for CASQKGAYEQYF.

This clone was detected only a few times. The chain has TRBV2 and TRBJ2-2, with D maybe TRBD1 (6 bases). Germline CDR1 SNHLY, CDR2 FYNNEI. The V end was cut by 7 bases, the J end by 4 bases, with 10 bases between. The length of the CDR3 is 13 residues. The CDR3 loop is CASNQGTTGELFF. The CDR3 DNA reads TGTGCCAGCAACCAGGGGACCACCGGGGAGCTGTTTTTT.

Only one count was recorded for this clone. The rearrangement links TRBV28 to TRBJ2-2, with unresolved D. The CDR3 consists of 14 residues. In germline, CDR1 is MDHEN, CDR2 SYDVKM. V lost 4 bases and J lost 2, with 8 bases in between. The CDR3 here is CASSSHSNTGELFF. CDR3 DNA: TGTGCCAGCAGTTCACACAGCAACACCGGGGAGCTGTTTTTT.

This clone was counted a few times. The genes are TRBV6-5 and TRBJ1-1, with 7 bases matching TRBD1. The CDR3 consists of 14 residues. Per the germline V gene, CDR1 is MNHEY and CDR2 is SVGAGI. V gave up 5 bases and J gave up 3 bases; unmatched junction bases: 6. The CDR3 bases are TGTGCCAGCAGTCGACAGGGTAGGGACACTGAAGCTTTCTTT. Translation: CASSRQGRDTEAFF.

The chain employs TRBV6-5 and TRBJ1-1; no clear D gene. Between the trimmed V and J ends, which lost 5 bases and 4 bases, there was a span of 11 bases. CDR1 is MNHEY and CDR2 is SVGAGI in the germline V gene. The CDR3 consists of 13 residues. As DNA, the CDR3 is TGTGCCAGCAGTAGAACCCTTGCCACTGAAGCTTTCTTT. This gives the protein CASSRTLATEAFF.

The V gene is TRBV11-1, the J gene TRBJ2-3; 12 nucleotides align to TRBD2. The CDR3 contains 16 residues. V was pared by 5 bases and J by 4 bases, with 7 bases of the junction left unmatched. CDR1 and CDR2 from the germline V gene are SGHAT and FQDESV (reference sequence). The CDR3 reads CASSQTSGSAADTQYF. Here the CDR3 DNA reads TGTGCCAGCAGCCAGACTAGCGGGAGTGCGGCAGATACGCAGTATTTT.

The chain joins TRBV28 to TRBJ1-4; D is ambiguous. Trimming removed 6 bases from V and 8 bases from J, with 13 bases in between. The CDR3 spans 13 residues. Germline CDR1 MDHEN, CDR2 SYDVKM. The CDR3 reads CASSHQVGEKLFF. The CDR3 DNA is TGTGCCAGCAGCCATCAGGTTGGGGAAAAACTGTTTTTT.

The chain is built from TRBV2 and TRBJ1-1, with D possibly TRBD1 on 6 matching bases. V shed 5 bases and J shed 4 bases, with 14 bases lying between them. The V gene's germline CDR1 is SNHLY and CDR2 FYNNEI. The CDR3 is made up of 14 amino acids. The CDR3 DNA sequence: TGTGCCAGCAGTTTCCTCCGGGACACCACTGAAGCTTTCTTT. The encoded protein is CASSFLRDTTEAFF.

The J gene is TRBJ2-2, the V gene TRBV12-3 or TRBV12-4; unclear D gene. This CDR3 contains 12 residues. V was shortened by 6 bases and J by 6 bases, with 8 bases between the two germline ends. Here the CDR3 DNA reads TGTGCCAGCAGGTTTGGTCCCGGGGAGCTGTTTTTT. Translation: CASRFGPGELFF.

The CDR3 is CASSPRGALNTGELFF. CDR3 nucleotides: TGTGCCAGCTCACCACGGGGGGCTTTGAACACCGGGGAGCTGTTTTTT. V gene TRBV18 combines with J gene TRBJ2-2; the D gene could be TRBD1 or TRBD2 (6 bases each). V dropped 1 base and J dropped 1 base, with 10 bases sitting between them. This CDR3 comprises 16 residues. The germline gives CDR1 KGHSH, CDR2 LQKENI.

This chain uses TRBV5-1 with TRBJ2-3; D is uncertain. The V and J ends lost 4 bases and 0 bases respectively, with 9 bases between them. CDR3 size: 14 residues. Looked up from germline, CDR1 is SGHRS and CDR2 is YFSETQ. CDR3 protein: CASSPTASTDTQYF. The DNA for the CDR3 is TGCGCCAGCAGCCCCACGGCGAGCACAGATACGCAGTATTTT. Complete variable domain (other parts from reference TRBV5-1 and TRBJ2-3): KAGVTQTPRYLIKTRGQQVTLSCSPISGHRSVSWYQQTPGQGLQFLFEYFSETQRNKGNFPGRFSGRQFSNSRSEMNVSTLELGDSALYLCASSPTASTDTQYFGPGTRLTVL.

The V call is TRBV3-1 (or the pseudogene TRBV3-2), the J call TRBJ1-1; D gene unclear. Trimming stripped 2 bases from V and 11 bases from J, with 15 bases between. The CDR3 contains 13 residues. Germline values: CDR1 LGHDT, CDR2 YNNKEL (reference sequence). The chain's CDR3 is CASSQTDRASAFF. The CDR3 coding sequence is TGTGCCAGCAGCCAAACTGATCGGGCATCGGCTTTCTTT.

The chain has TRBV19 and TRBJ2-3; TRBD2 matches 12 bases. Losses at the gene ends were 1 base for V and 8 bases for J; bases not matched to a gene: 4. CDR3 length: 15 residues. From germline, CDR1 is LNHDA and CDR2 SQIVND (reference sequence). The CDR3 is CASSIASGGATTQYF. The CDR3 DNA follows: TGTGCCAGTAGTATAGCTAGCGGGGGGGCCACTACGCAGTATTTT. Combining the CDR3 with reference TRBV19 and TRBJ2-3 gives the whole variable domain DGGITQSPKYLFRKEGQNVTLSCEQNLNHDAMYWYRQDPGQGLRLIYYSQIVNDFQKGDIAEGYSVSREKKESFPLTVTSAQKNPTAFYLCASSIASGGATTQYFGPGTRLTVL.

The chain couples TRBV23-1 to TRBJ2-7, with 9 bases identical to TRBD1. TRBV23-1 is designated an ORF whose function remains uncertain. V was clipped by 10 bases and J by 3 bases; unmatched bases: 13. This CDR3 comprises 15 residues. The CDR3 coding sequence is TGCGCCACCGATGGTAGCCGGGACAGGGACTACGAGCAGTACTTC. It codes for CATDGSRDRDYEQYF.

The CDR3 here is CASSWGTGRNQPQHF. The DNA for the CDR3 is TGTGCCAGCAGCTGGGGGACAGGGAGAAATCAGCCCCAGCATTTT. The chain links TRBV5-5 to TRBJ1-5, with 9 bases that match TRBD1. After removal of 3 bases from V and 4 bases from J, the junction contained 5 bases not matched to a gene. Germline CDR1 is SGHKS and CDR2 is YYEKEE (reference sequence). CDR3 length equals 15 residues.

The rearrangement uses TRBV7-9 and TRBJ2-3; no reliable D call. With 2 bases removed from V and 1 base from J, the gap between germline ends came to 13 bases. The CDR3 sequence is 16 residues long. CDR1 SEHNR and CDR2 FQNEAQ come from the germline V gene (reference sequence). The CDR3 DNA reads as TGTGCCAGCAGCTTACCTCAAGTAGTTCGCACAGATACGCAGTATTTT. It yields the protein CASSLPQVVRTDTQYF.

J is TRBJ1-1 and V is TRBV7-9; weak D call: TRBD1 (5 bases). Per the germline V gene, CDR1 is SEHNR and CDR2 is FQNEAQ (reference sequence). The ends were cut back, 2 bases at V and 1 base at J, with 8 bases in the middle. The CDR3 has 14 residues. The CDR3 coding sequence is TGTGCCAGCAGCTTACGACAGACGAACACTGAAGCTTTCTTT. Its protein product is CASSLRQTNTEAFF.

This rearrangement joins TRBV10-3 to TRBJ1-1; a weak D match, TRBD1 (6 bases). V was cut by 4 bases and J by 1 base, with 7 bases left in between. The CDR3 totals 13 residues. Germline-derived CDR1 and CDR2 are ENHRY and SYGVKD. The CDR3, as DNA: TGTGCCATCAGTGTGGGACAGAACACTGAAGCTTTCTTT. Its translation is CAISVGQNTEAFF.

The CDR3 sequence is CASSEAYWGGTEAFF. The CDR3 bases are TGTGCCAGCAGTGAAGCGTATTGGGGGGGAACTGAAGCTTTCTTT. The rearrangement links TRBV6-1 to TRBJ1-1; D is perhaps TRBD1 (5 bases). The CDR3 is 15 residues long. CDR1 MNHNS and CDR2 SASEGT come from the germline V gene. V lost 0 bases and J lost 5, with 13 bases in between.

The chain couples TRBV4-1 to TRBJ2-7; possible D gene TRBD2, 5 bases. Trimming left V 0 bases short and J 1 base short, with 22 bases between. The germline CDR1 and CDR2 sequences are MGHRA and YSYEKL. The CDR3 loop spans 19 amino acids. This chain's CDR3 is CASSQDRRGLVPRSYEQYF. The CDR3, as DNA: TGCGCCAGCAGCCAAGATCGGCGAGGGCTCGTCCCCAGATCCTACGAGCAGTACTTC.

V usage is TRBV7-2 and J usage is TRBJ1-6; D unclear. This CDR3 has 14 residues. Deletions cut 3 bases from V and 9 bases from J, with 12 bases between. The V gene's germline CDR1 is SGHTA and CDR2 FQGNSA. The CDR3 nucleotides read TGTGCCAGCAGCTTTTGGGGAGGACGTTCACCCCTCCACTTT. Translating it yields CASSFWGGRSPLHF. The variable domain in full, with the rest retrieved from reference TRBV7-2 and TRBJ1-6, is GAGVSQSPSNKVTEKGKDVELRCDPISGHTALYWYRQSLGQGLEFLIYFQGNSAPDKSGLPSDRFSAERTGGSVSTLTIQRTQQEDSAVYLCASSFWGGRSPLHFGNGTRLTVT.

This clone has just a few counts. This sequence joins TRBV6-5 and TRBJ2-5; D gene uncertain. The CDR3 runs to 11 residues. The germline gives CDR1 MNHEY, CDR2 SVGAGI. V was cut by 2 bases and J by 8 bases, with 6 bases left in between. The CDR3 DNA reads TGTGCCAGCAGTTACGCGAGAACCCAGTACTTC. Amino acids: CASSYARTQYF.

This chain links TRBV4-1 with TRBJ2-3; D not certain. The CDR3 length is 12 residues. The germline V gene encodes CDR1 MGHRA and CDR2 YSYEKL. V gave up 1 base and J gave up 5 bases, with 4 bases separating them. The CDR3 loop reads CASSQGGDTQYF. The CDR3 DNA sequence: TGCGCCAGCAGCCAAGGGGGAGATACGCAGTATTTT.

The CDR3 sequence: CASSQDQVARRAISFF. DNA of the CDR3: TGTGCCAGCAGCCAAGATCAGGTGGCGCGGAGGGCGATCTCTTTCTTT. The V gene is TRBV3-1 (or the pseudogene TRBV3-2), the J gene TRBJ1-1, with no clear D. The CDR3 contains 16 residues. CDR1 is LGHDT and CDR2 is YNNKEL in the germline V gene (reference sequence). Trimming left V 0 bases short and J 12 bases short, with 23 bases between.